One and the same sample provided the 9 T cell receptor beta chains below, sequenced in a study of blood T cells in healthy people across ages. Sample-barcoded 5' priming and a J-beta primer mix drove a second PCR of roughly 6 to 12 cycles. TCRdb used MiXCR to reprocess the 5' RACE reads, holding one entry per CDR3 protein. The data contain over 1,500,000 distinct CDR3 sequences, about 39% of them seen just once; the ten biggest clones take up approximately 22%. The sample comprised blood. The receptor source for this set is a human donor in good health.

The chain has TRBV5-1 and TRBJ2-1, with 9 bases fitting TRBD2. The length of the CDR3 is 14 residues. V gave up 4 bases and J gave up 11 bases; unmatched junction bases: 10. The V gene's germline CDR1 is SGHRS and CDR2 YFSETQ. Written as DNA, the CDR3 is TGCGCCAGCAGCCCCGGGGAGCGGGGGGACCAGCAGTTCTTC. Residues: CASSPGERGDQQFF.

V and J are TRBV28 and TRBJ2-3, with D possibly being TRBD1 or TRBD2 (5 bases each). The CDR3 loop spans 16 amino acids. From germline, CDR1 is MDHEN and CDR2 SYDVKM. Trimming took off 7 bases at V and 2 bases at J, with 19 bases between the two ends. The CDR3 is CASIGPPADNTDTQYF. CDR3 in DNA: TGTGCCAGCATTGGCCCTCCAGCGGACAACACAGATACGCAGTATTTT.

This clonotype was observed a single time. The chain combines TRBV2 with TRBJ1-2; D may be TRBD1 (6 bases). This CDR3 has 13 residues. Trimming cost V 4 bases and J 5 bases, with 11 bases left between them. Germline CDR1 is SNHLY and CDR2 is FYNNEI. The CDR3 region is CASSAGVDYGYTF. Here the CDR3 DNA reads TGTGCCAGCAGTGCAGGGGTAGATTATGGCTACACCTTC. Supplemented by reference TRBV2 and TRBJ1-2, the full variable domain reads EPEVTQTPSHQVTQMGQEVILRCVPISNHLYFYWYRQILGQKVEFLVSFYNNEISEKSEIFDDQFSVERPDGSNFTLKIRSTKLEDSAMYFCASSAGVDYGYTFGSGTRLTVV.

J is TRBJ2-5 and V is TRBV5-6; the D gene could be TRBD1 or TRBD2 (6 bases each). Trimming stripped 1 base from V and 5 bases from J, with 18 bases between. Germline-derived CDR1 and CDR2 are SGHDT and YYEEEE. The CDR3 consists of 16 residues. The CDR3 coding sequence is TGTGCCAGCAGCTTGCTGGGGGGCAACATCCAGGAGACCCAGTACTTC. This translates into CASSLLGGNIQETQYF.

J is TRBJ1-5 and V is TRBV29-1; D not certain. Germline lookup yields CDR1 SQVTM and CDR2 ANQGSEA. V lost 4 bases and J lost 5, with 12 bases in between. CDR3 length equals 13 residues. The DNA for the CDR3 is TGCAGCGTTGCTGGCGGGCCCGATCAGCCCCAGCATTTT. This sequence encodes CSVAGGPDQPQHF.

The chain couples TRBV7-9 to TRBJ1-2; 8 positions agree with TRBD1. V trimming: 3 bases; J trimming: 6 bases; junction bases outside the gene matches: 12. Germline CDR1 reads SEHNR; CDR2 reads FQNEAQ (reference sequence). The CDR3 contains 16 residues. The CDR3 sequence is CASSFSYITGGDGYTF. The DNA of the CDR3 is TGTGCCAGCAGCTTCTCCTATATTACAGGGGGAGATGGCTACACCTTC.

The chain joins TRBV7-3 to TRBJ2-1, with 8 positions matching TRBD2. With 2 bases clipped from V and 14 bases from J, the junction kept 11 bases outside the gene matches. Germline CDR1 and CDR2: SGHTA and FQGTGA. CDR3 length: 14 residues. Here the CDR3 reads CASSLGLARGGEFF. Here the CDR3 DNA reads TGTGCCAGCAGCTTAGGACTAGCAAGGGGAGGGGAGTTCTTC.

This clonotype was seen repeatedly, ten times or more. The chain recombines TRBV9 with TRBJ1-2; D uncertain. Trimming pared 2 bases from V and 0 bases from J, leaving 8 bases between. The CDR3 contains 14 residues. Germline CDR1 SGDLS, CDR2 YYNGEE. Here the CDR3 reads CASSVGTANYGYTF. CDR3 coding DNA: TGTGCCAGCAGCGTCGGTACAGCTAACTATGGCTACACCTTC.

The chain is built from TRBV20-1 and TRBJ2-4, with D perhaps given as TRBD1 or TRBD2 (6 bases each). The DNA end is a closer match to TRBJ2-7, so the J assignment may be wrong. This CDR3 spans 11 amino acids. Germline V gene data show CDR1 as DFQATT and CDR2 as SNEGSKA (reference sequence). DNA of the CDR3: TGCAGTGCAGGGGGGCGTCACGAGCAGTACTTC. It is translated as CSAGGRHEQYF.